The 23 T cell receptor beta chains below were found in one sample sequenced in a study of cytomegalovirus exposure and HLA in healthy donors. The PCR made use of 60 Vbeta and 13 Jbeta primers. Only in-frame clones appear in the TCRdb table, and some are missing; sequencing was by immunoSEQ multiplex PCR. The table includes about 170,000 clones, around 85% detected once. What was sequenced was PBMCs. The receptors originated from a boy younger than 10 in good health and CMV-seronegative.

The sample holds one count of this clone. The chain joins TRBV5-1 to TRBJ2-1, with 7 bases matching TRBD1. J lost 4 bases, V lost 3 bases, and 10 bases had no gene match. Germline CDR1 is SGHRS and CDR2 is YFSETQ. The CDR3 has 16 amino acids. CDR3 DNA: TGCGCCAGCAGCTCAGAGGTCGGGACAGCGTACAATGAGCAGTTCTTC. Protein product: CASSSEVGTAYNEQFF.

The rearrangement links TRBV5-1 to TRBJ2-6, with D perhaps TRBD1 (6 bases). Germline V lookup: CDR1 SGHRS, CDR2 YFSETQ. V lost 2 bases and J lost 3, with 15 bases in between. The CDR3 loop spans 17 amino acids. CDR3 residues: CASSLGRGTGGANVLTF. CDR3 bases: TGCGCCAGCAGCTTAGGCAGGGGAACTGGTGGGGCCAACGTCCTGACTTTC.

This clone was observed once. CDR3 DNA sequence: TGTGCCAGCAGTTTGTCCCATTCGACCGGGTACCAAGAGACCCAGTACTTC. This sequence encodes CASSLSHSTGYQETQYF. V usage is TRBV27 and J usage is TRBJ2-5; D is undetermined. The CDR3 runs 17 residues. The germline V and J ends were trimmed by 3 bases and 0 bases, with 17 bases remaining between them. Germline V gene lookup returns CDR1 MNHEY and CDR2 SMNVEV (reference sequence).

The genes are TRBV7-4 and TRBJ1-6; no reliable D call. The CDR3 has 16 amino acids. In germline, CDR1 is SGHVT, CDR2 SQSDAQ. V was pared by 5 bases and J by 5 bases, with 16 bases between. The CDR3 loop is CASSPLRPADNSPLHF. The CDR3 DNA sequence: TGTGCCAGCAGCCCTCTCAGGCCTGCAGATAATTCACCCCTCCACTTT. Full variable domain (outside the CDR3, taken from reference TRBV7-4 and TRBJ1-6): GAGVSQSPRYKVAKRGRDVALRCDSISGHVTLYWYRQTLGQGSEVLTYSQSDAQRDKSGRPSGRFSAERPERSVSTLKIQRTEQGDSAVYLCASSPLRPADNSPLHFGNGTRLTVT.

The chain employs TRBV28 and TRBJ2-1; 11 bases match TRBD2. The V segment lost 3 bases and the J segment 4 bases; nucleotides outside the gene matches: 5. The CDR3 spans 16 residues. From germline, CDR1 is MDHEN and CDR2 SYDVKM. This chain's CDR3 is CASSFSTSGDYNEQFF. The CDR3 DNA is TGTGCCAGCAGTTTCTCGACTAGCGGGGATTACAATGAGCAGTTCTTC.

This rearrangement joins TRBV19 to TRBJ2-1; D unresolved. This CDR3 has 14 amino acids. The V gene lost 5 bases and the J gene lost 1 base, with 9 bases spanning the gap. Germline V gives CDR1 LNHDA, CDR2 SQIVND (reference sequence). The CDR3 DNA is TGTGCCAGTAGTTCCCGAGGATCCTACAATGAGCAGTTCTTC. This sequence encodes CASSSRGSYNEQFF.

The gene calls are TRBV10-2 and TRBJ2-7; 8 bases align to TRBD1. Per germline, CDR1 WSHSY and CDR2 SAAADI. The length of the CDR3 is 15 residues. V dropped 5 bases and J dropped 2; count of bases not matched to a gene: 8. The CDR3, as DNA: TGCGCCAGCAGTCAAACCGGGACAGGACCCTACGAGCAGTACTTC. It translates to CASSQTGTGPYEQYF.

Notes on this clone: One end of the junction fails to match germline, which may point to a read error. The CDR3: CASSIVTTGRGYAF. The CDR3 bases are TGTGCCAGTAGTATAGTAACGACAGGGAGAGGCTACGCCTTC. The rearrangement joins TRBV19 to TRBJ1-2; TRBD1 matches at 7 bases. In germline, CDR1 is LNHDA, CDR2 SQIVND (reference sequence). The CDR3 sequence is 14 residues long.

The V call is TRBV7-2, the J call TRBJ2-3; D may be TRBD2 (6 bases). Per the germline V gene, CDR1 is SGHTA and CDR2 is FQGNSA. The CDR3 length is 15 residues. Trimming took 0 bases from V and 4 from J, leaving 11 bases between them. Written as DNA, the CDR3 is TGTGCCAGCAGCTTAGCGGCGGGGTATCCAGATACGCAGTATTTT. Encoded protein: CASSLAAGYPDTQYF. Filled out from reference TRBV7-2 and TRBJ2-3, the complete variable domain reads GAGVSQSPSNKVTEKGKDVELRCDPISGHTALYWYRQSLGQGLEFLIYFQGNSAPDKSGLPSDRFSAERTGGSVSTLTIQRTQQEDSAVYLCASSLAAGYPDTQYFGPGTRLTVL.

This clone was picked up a small number of times. The V call is TRBV2, the J call TRBJ1-6, with 7 bases that match TRBD1. Per the germline V gene, CDR1 is SNHLY and CDR2 is FYNNEI. With 7 bases clipped from V and 0 bases from J, the junction kept 3 bases outside the gene matches. This CDR3 comprises 15 residues. In DNA form, the CDR3 reads TGTGCCAGCAAACACAGGGGCTCCTATAATTCACCCCTCCACTTT. This gives the protein CASKHRGSYNSPLHF.

The rearrangement links TRBV27 to TRBJ1-1; TRBD1 matches 7 bases. The length of the CDR3 is 14 residues. The germline CDR1 and CDR2 sequences are MNHEY and SMNVEV (reference sequence). V trimming: 6 bases; J trimming: 5 bases; junction bases outside the gene matches: 9. The CDR3, as DNA: TGTGCCAGCAGCTACAGGGGTTTATGGACTGAAGCTTTCTTT. Its protein is CASSYRGLWTEAFF.

The chain has TRBV19 and TRBJ1-3; the D is unclear. The CDR3 has 15 residues. Trimming left V 4 bases short and J 0 bases short, with 10 bases between. Germline V gene lookup returns CDR1 LNHDA and CDR2 SQIVND (reference sequence). CDR3: CASSREKSSGNTIYF. In DNA form, the CDR3 reads TGTGCCAGTAGTAGGGAGAAGAGCTCTGGAAACACCATATATTTT. Full variable domain (missing parts from reference TRBV19 and TRBJ1-3): DGGITQSPKYLFRKEGQNVTLSCEQNLNHDAMYWYRQDPGQGLRLIYYSQIVNDFQKGDIAEGYSVSREKKESFPLTVTSAQKNPTAFYLCASSREKSSGNTIYFGEGSWLTVV.

This chain links TRBV27 with TRBJ1-5, with 10 bases fitting TRBD1. Germline V gene data show CDR1 as MNHEY and CDR2 as SMNVEV (reference sequence). CDR3 length equals 15 residues. With V trimmed by 4 bases and J by 5 bases, 5 bases remained unmatched. CDR3 coding DNA: TGTGCCAGCAGTTGGACCGGGACAGGGGATCAGCCCCAGCATTTT. Protein sequence: CASSWTGTGDQPQHF.

The CDR3 sequence: CASSPHTRDRSTEQYF. The CDR3 DNA sequence: TGCGCCAGCAGCCCCCACACGAGGGACAGATCTACAGAGCAGTACTTC. The V call is TRBV5-1, the J call TRBJ2-7; 7 positions match TRBD1. V shed 4 bases and J 7 bases; nucleotides not matched to a gene: 17. Germline CDR1 and CDR2: SGHRS and YFSETQ. This CDR3 has 16 residues.

This clone was found a few times. The chain couples TRBV6-1 to TRBJ2-5, with a possible D match to TRBD2 (5 bases). V gave up 5 bases and J gave up 2 bases, with 12 bases separating them. CDR1 MNHNS and CDR2 SASEGT come from the germline V gene. The CDR3 covers 14 residues. CDR3 DNA: TGTGCCAGCAGTTCTAAAGCGGAGCAAGAGACCCAGTACTTC. This encodes CASSSKAEQETQYF.

The chain carries TRBV6-7 and TRBJ2-1; 7 nucleotides agree with TRBD1. Being an ORF, TRBV6-7 has a function that is uncertain. V lost 1 base, J lost 5 bases, and 5 bases stayed unmatched. The CDR3 extends over 15 amino acids. The CDR3 loop is CASSYCIGQDNEQFF. The CDR3 bases are TGTGCCAGCAGTTACTGTATCGGACAGGACAATGAGCAGTTCTTC.

This clone came up a few times. The chain carries TRBV10-2 and TRBJ2-1; 10 bases line up with TRBD2. In germline, CDR1 is WSHSY, CDR2 SAAADI. V trimming: 2 bases; J trimming: 9 bases; junction bases outside the gene matches: 10. CDR3 length: 16 amino acids. CDR3 region: CASSESRAGGPGEQFF. As DNA, the CDR3 is TGCGCCAGCAGTGAGAGTAGAGCGGGAGGGCCCGGTGAGCAGTTCTTC.

Regarding this clone: Other nucleotide sequences from this sample produce the same CDR3. The CDR3 region is CASSPSSYEQYF. The CDR3 nucleotides are TGTGCCAGCTCACCGAGCTCCTACGAGCAGTACTTC. This rearrangement joins TRBV18 to TRBJ2-7; D unresolved. Germline V lookup: CDR1 KGHSH, CDR2 LQKENI. CDR3 size: 12 residues. V was trimmed by 3 bases and J by 0 bases, leaving 3 bases between them.

The chain recombines TRBV11-2 with TRBJ1-2, with D perhaps TRBD1 (5 bases). V was shortened by 4 bases and J by 5 bases, with 11 bases between the two germline ends. The germline CDR1 and CDR2 sequences are SGHAT and FQNNGV. This CDR3 is built from 13 residues. CDR3 sequence reads: CASSSTAGYGYTF. The CDR3, as DNA: TGTGCCAGCAGCTCGACAGCAGGGTATGGCTACACCTTC. The full variable domain, its missing parts supplied by reference TRBV11-2 and TRBJ1-2, is EAGVAQSPRYKIIEKRQSVAFWCNPISGHATLYWYQQILGQGPKLLIQFQNNGVVDDSQLPKDRFSAERLKGVDSTLKIQPAKLEDSAVYLCASSSTAGYGYTFGSGTRLTVV.

This chain connects TRBV7-9 to TRBJ2-7, with D tentatively TRBD1 (6 bases). This CDR3 region has 13 residues. V lost 2 bases and J lost 6, with 11 bases in between. Per the germline V gene, CDR1 is SEHNR and CDR2 is FQNEAQ (reference sequence). CDR3 loop: CASSLTGRVEQYV. CDR3 sequence (DNA): TGTGCCAGCAGCTTAACAGGGAGAGTCGAGCAGTACGTC.

This clone was recorded once. The V and J genes are TRBV2 and TRBJ1-6; perhaps TRBD1 as D (6 bases). Germline lookup yields CDR1 SNHLY and CDR2 FYNNEI. The CDR3 is 13 residues long. V was clipped by 9 bases and J by 6 bases, with 12 bases between them. DNA for the CDR3: TGTGCCAGGCAGGGGAAGGGTAATTCACCCCTCCACTTT. Its protein product is CARQGKGNSPLHF.

The chain is built from TRBV28 and TRBJ1-5; 8 bases agree with TRBD1. V dropped 8 bases and J dropped 4; count of bases not matched to a gene: 13. CDR1 is MDHEN and CDR2 is SYDVKM in the germline V gene. The CDR3 consists of 16 residues. Written as DNA, the CDR3 is TGTGCCAGCTTTACCCGACAGGGGCCCCCTAATCAGCCCCAGCATTTT. Translated: CASFTRQGPPNQPQHF.

The V and J genes are TRBV5-1 and TRBJ1-2; tentative D call: TRBD1 (5 bases). There are 13 residues in the CDR3. The ends were cut back, 4 bases at V and 5 bases at J, with 12 bases in the middle. The germline V gene has CDR1 SGHRS and CDR2 YFSETQ. The chain's CDR3 is CASSQDSDYGYTF. The CDR3 nucleotides are TGCGCCAGCAGCCAAGACAGCGATTATGGCTACACCTTC.